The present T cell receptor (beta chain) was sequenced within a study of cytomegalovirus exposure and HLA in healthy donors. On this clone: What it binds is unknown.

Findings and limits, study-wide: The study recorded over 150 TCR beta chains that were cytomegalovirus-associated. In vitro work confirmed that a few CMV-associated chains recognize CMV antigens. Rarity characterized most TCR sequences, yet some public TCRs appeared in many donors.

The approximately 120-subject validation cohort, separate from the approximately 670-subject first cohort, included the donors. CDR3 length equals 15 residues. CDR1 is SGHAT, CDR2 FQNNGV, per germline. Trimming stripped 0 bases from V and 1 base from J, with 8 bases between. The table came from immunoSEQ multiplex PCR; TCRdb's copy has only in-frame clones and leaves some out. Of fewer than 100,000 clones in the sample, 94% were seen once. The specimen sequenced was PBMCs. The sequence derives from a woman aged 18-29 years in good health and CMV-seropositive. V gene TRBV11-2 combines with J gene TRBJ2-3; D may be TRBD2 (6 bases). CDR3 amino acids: CASSLDPGGTDTQYF. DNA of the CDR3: TGTGCCAGCAGCTTAGATCCGGGGGGCACAGATACGCAGTATTTT.